This T cell receptor beta chain came from a study of identical twins. The study's findings and limits: Where beta out-of-frame sequences were concerned, excess twin sharing was weaker.

V lost 2 bases to trimming and J lost 5 bases, with 13 bases between them. The CDR3 runs 15 residues. Germline CDR1 and CDR2: MDHEN and SYDVKM. TCRdb passed the 5' RACE reads through MiXCR, listing each CDR3 protein once. Of about 280,000 distinct CDR3 sequences detected, approximately 8% appear once; the ten largest clones hold 2.1%. This clonotype has a handful of counts. Its antigen is unknown. The sample was also reused in another study, on yellow fever vaccine responses in identical twins.

Material for sequencing was memory (CD45RO+) T cells sorted from blood. The clonotype was recovered from a woman under 30 in good health. The rearrangement uses TRBV28 and TRBJ2-1; tentatively, D is TRBD2 (6 bases). The CDR3 nucleotides read TGTGCCAGCAGTTTAAGTAGCGGCTGGGACAATGAGCAGTTCTTC. This gives the protein CASSLSSGWDNEQFF.